A selection of T cell receptor beta chains follows, all from one sample in a study of blood T cell repertoires in COVID-19. Produced via immunoSEQ multiplex PCR; TCRdb's table is partial and in-frame only. The sample consists of hundreds of thousands of clones, more than 70% of them appearing once. Sequenced material: peripheral blood. These receptors were taken from a woman aged 25-40 years with COVID-19, enrolled during active disease. Each CDR3 is given with its conserved first and last residue. Each record gives: CDR3 DNA, CDR3 protein, J gene, D gene, clone size, V gene. D genes are given only for firm matches. Not every row has a clone size; where given, it reads once, few, many or a size class.

TGTGCCAGCAGCCATCCGACAGGAGAGGCGGAGACCCAGTACTTC,CASSHPTGEAETQYF,TRBJ2-5,NA,few,TRBV11-2
TGTGCCACCAGTGATTACAGGGATGATCAGCCCCAGCATTTT,CATSDYRDDQPQHF,TRBJ1-5,NA,NA,TRBV24-1
TGTGCCAGCAGCGTCGGGGTAGACACAGATACGCAGTATTTT,CASSVGVDTDTQYF,TRBJ2-3,NA,once,TRBV7-8
TGTGCCAGTAATCGTGACAGTTCTTATCAGCCCCAGCATTTT,CASNRDSSYQPQHF,TRBJ1-5,NA,few,TRBV19
TGTGCCAGCAGTGACAAGACAGCCACCTACGAGCAGTACTTC,CASSDKTATYEQYF,TRBJ2-7,NA,NA,TRBV2
TGTGCCAGCAGCCATGACAACCTCAAGAGCTCCTATAATTCACCCCTCCACTTT,CASSHDNLKSSYNSPLHF,TRBJ1-6,NA,NA,TRBV7-3
TGTGCCAGCAGTTACAACGGAGGAGGCTACGAGCAGTACTTC,CASSYNGGGYEQYF,TRBJ2-7,NA,NA,TRBV6-5
TGTGCCATCAGTGTAAACAGGGGGAATCAGCCCCAGCATTTT,CAISVNRGNQPQHF,TRBJ1-5,TRBD1,NA,TRBV10-3
TGTGCCACCGGGACAGGGTACCAAGAGACCCAGTACTTC,CATGTGYQETQYF,TRBJ2-5,TRBD1,NA,TRBV24-1
TGTGCCAGCAGCGACCCCCGGACTTTGAGGACAGATACGCAGTATTTT,CASSDPRTLRTDTQYF,TRBJ2-3,NA,NA,TRBV9
TGTGCCTGGAGTGTTGGCAGGGCCTACGAGCAGTACTTC,CAWSVGRAYEQYF,TRBJ2-7,NA,NA,TRBV30
TGTGCCAGCAGATACAGGGGGCTGGGAGAGCAGTACTTC,CASRYRGLGEQYF,TRBJ2-7,TRBD1,NA,TRBV5-6
TGTGCCAGCAGGGACGCGGGGGCGCATGAGACCCAGTACTTC,CASRDAGAHETQYF,TRBJ2-5,NA,NA,TRBV27
TGTGCCATCAGTGCGGCTAGCGGGAGAGGGTCCCACAATGAGCAGTTCTTC,CAISAASGRGSHNEQFF,TRBJ2-1,TRBD2,NA,TRBV10-3
TGCAGCGTTGGGACAGCATACGAGCAGTACTTC,CSVGTAYEQYF,TRBJ2-7,NA,NA,TRBV29-1
TGTGCCAGCAGCCAAGATTGGGGGACAGGCGAGCAGTACTTC,CASSQDWGTGEQYF,TRBJ2-7,TRBD1,NA,TRBV4-2
TGTGCCAGCAGTTTTCGACAGGGGGGGCCCTACGAGCAGTACTTC,CASSFRQGGPYEQYF,TRBJ2-7,TRBD1,NA,TRBV28
TGTGCCAGCAGCCTCAGAGGGACTAGCGGGGATGAGCAGTTCTTC,CASSLRGTSGDEQFF,TRBJ2-1,TRBD2,NA,TRBV3-1/TRBV3-2
TGTGCCAGCTCACCAAGCACAGCAACCTCCTACGAGCAGTACTTC,CASSPSTATSYEQYF,TRBJ2-7,NA,NA,TRBV18
TGTGCCAGCAGCTTAAGGGTGGTTGGACTAGCGGGAGCGGGGGAGCTGTTTTTT,CASSLRVVGLAGAGELFF,TRBJ2-2,TRBD2,NA,TRBV7-2
TGTGCCAGCAGCTTCGGTCCCGGGGAGCTGTTTTTT,CASSFGPGELFF,TRBJ2-2,NA,NA,TRBV5-4
TGTGCCAGCAGCCCGCGGACTAGCGGGAGGGAGTACGAGCAGTACTTC,CASSPRTSGREYEQYF,TRBJ2-7,TRBD2,NA,TRBV7-9
TGTGCCAGCAGCCCGGACAGGGGTGACGAGCAGTACTTC,CASSPDRGDEQYF,TRBJ2-7,TRBD1,NA,TRBV7-3
TGTGCCTACGGGACAGGGCCCGGGGAGCTGTTTTTT,CAYGTGPGELFF,TRBJ2-2,TRBD1,NA,TRBV30
TGTGCCAGCAGTACCCGCGGGACAGGCGTCGAGAGCTCCTATAATTCACCCCTCCACTTT,CASSTRGTGVESSYNSPLHF,TRBJ1-6,TRBD1,NA,TRBV2
TGTGCCAGCAGCACCCGGACTAGCGGGAGGTACAATGAGCAGTTCTTC,CASSTRTSGRYNEQFF,TRBJ2-1,TRBD2,NA,TRBV11-2
TGTGCCTGGGTCCAAACCTCGGCTGAAGCTTTCTTT,CAWVQTSAEAFF,TRBJ1-1,NA,NA,TRBV30
TGTGCCAGCAGTCTAGGGGAAACCGCTAATGAAAAACTGTTTTTT,CASSLGETANEKLFF,TRBJ1-4,NA,once,TRBV5-8
TGTGCCAGTAGTATGGGGACAGGGAATCAGCCCCAGCATTTT,CASSMGTGNQPQHF,TRBJ1-5,TRBD1,NA,TRBV19
TGTGCCAGCAGCTTAGGACCCGGACTAGCGGGAAGGCAAGAGACCCAGTACTTC,CASSLGPGLAGRQETQYF,TRBJ2-5,TRBD2,NA,TRBV7-8
TGTGCCAGCAAGAGGGGGACTGAAGCTTTCTTT,CASKRGTEAFF,TRBJ1-1,NA,NA,TRBV6-5
TGTGCCAGCATTTTCCCGCGGGGGCCGTCCGAGCAGTACTTC,CASIFPRGPSEQYF,TRBJ2-7,NA,NA,TRBV5-6
TGTGCCACCAGCAGAGATCTTGCTAGCGGGAGAGTCGAGCAGTACTTC,CATSRDLASGRVEQYF,TRBJ2-7,TRBD2,NA,TRBV15
TGTGCCAGCAGTTACAGCGGCGCCAATCAGCCCCAGCATTTT,CASSYSGANQPQHF,TRBJ1-5,NA,NA,TRBV6-5
TGCAGCGTTGGGGCTGGTAGCGGGAGGTTCACCGGGGAGCTGTTTTTT,CSVGAGSGRFTGELFF,TRBJ2-2,TRBD2,NA,TRBV29-1
TGTGCCAGCAGCTTTCAGGGACAAGAGACCCAGTACTTC,CASSFQGQETQYF,TRBJ2-5,NA,NA,TRBV7-9
TGCGCCAGCAGCCAAGATGGGGGGGGAGGCTCACCCCTCCACTTT,CASSQDGGGGSPLHF,TRBJ1-6,NA,NA,TRBV4-3
TGTGCCACCAGTGATTTGGGGAGCCGGGAGGGCCCCGGGGAGCTGTTTTTT,CATSDLGSREGPGELFF,TRBJ2-2,TRBD2,NA,TRBV24-1
TGCGCCAGCAGCCAAGACAGTAACCGGGGTGGCTACACCTTC,CASSQDSNRGGYTF,TRBJ1-2,NA,NA,TRBV4-1
TGTGCCAGCAGTTACTCTTGGCAGAACACTGAAGCTTTCTTT,CASSYSWQNTEAFF,TRBJ1-1,NA,NA,TRBV6-5
TGTGCCAGCAGTTACTCGCGGGGGGCCTTGGAGCAGTACTTC,CASSYSRGALEQYF,TRBJ2-7,TRBD2,NA,TRBV6-2/TRBV6-3
TGTGCCAGCAGCTCTCTGGGTCGTCAGGGAAACGAGCAGTACTTC,CASSSLGRQGNEQYF,TRBJ2-7,NA,NA,TRBV11-2
TGTGCCAGCAGCTTAGACGGCTACAATGAGCAGTTCTTC,CASSLDGYNEQFF,TRBJ2-1,NA,NA,TRBV7-2
TGTGCCAGCAGCGCCACTAGCGGGAGGGTGGGTGAGCAGTTCTTC,CASSATSGRVGEQFF,TRBJ2-1,TRBD2,NA,TRBV7-9
TGTGCCTGGAGTCCTCTTATCTCTGGAAACACCATATATTTT,CAWSPLISGNTIYF,TRBJ1-3,NA,NA,TRBV30
TGTGCCTGGATGGGACAGCCGCCCGAGCAGTACTTC,CAWMGQPPEQYF,TRBJ2-7,TRBD1,NA,TRBV30
TGTGCCACCAGCCTTTGGCCAGTCGCCATTAACTATGGCTACACCTTC,CATSLWPVAINYGYTF,TRBJ1-2,NA,NA,TRBV15
TGTGCCAGCAGCTTGGAGGAGAGCTCCTACAATGAGCAGTTCTTC,CASSLEESSYNEQFF,TRBJ2-1,NA,NA,TRBV5-5
TGTGCCAGCAGTTTCCCTGGACTAGCATCGACCCAGTACTTC,CASSFPGLASTQYF,TRBJ2-5,TRBD2,NA,TRBV28
TGTGCCAGCGTCTCCGCCGGGACAGGGGCGATCCACGAGCAGTACTTC,CASVSAGTGAIHEQYF,TRBJ2-7,TRBD1,once,TRBV5-5
TGCGCCAGCAGCCCCGGGGCAGCGGGGTACCAAGAGACCCAGTACTTC,CASSPGAAGYQETQYF,TRBJ2-5,TRBD2,NA,TRBV4-1
TGTGCCAGCAGTGGGCAGGGTCGCTACGAGCAGTACTTC,CASSGQGRYEQYF,TRBJ2-7,NA,NA,TRBV5-4
TGCGCCAGCAGCCAAGGGGCGTCATGGCCCCAGCATTTT,CASSQGASWPQHF,TRBJ1-5,NA,few,TRBV4-1
TGTGCCAGCAGCGTCGGACAGGGAGGGGAAAAACTGTTTTTT,CASSVGQGGEKLFF,TRBJ1-4,TRBD1,NA,TRBV9